This paragraph reports one TCR beta chain. Its antigen is unidentified. This specimen belongs to a study of shared clonotypes between healthy human individuals. At the level of the study: Plates per donor: three CD4 naive, three CD4 memory, two CD8 naive, one CD8 memory. Findings and caveats of the study: Estimated clonotype richness was generally higher in naive than memory subsets.

Genomic DNA per cell subset filled all wells of several immunoSEQ plates. Some clones are missing from TCRdb's copy, which holds only in-frame ones; the method was immunoSEQ multiplex PCR. The sample lists millions of clones; approximately 95% were seen once. The CDR3 consists of 15 residues. Germline loops: CDR1 SGHTA, CDR2 FQGTGA. V shed 4 bases and J 2 bases; nucleotides not matched to a gene: 1. This chain joins TRBV7-3 and TRBJ2-1, with TRBD2 matching 11 bases. Sequencing was carried out using naive CD4+ T cells from PBMCs. Subset reported: CD45RA+ positively selected. This sequence was found in a man aged 18 to 29 in good health. Some clones in this sample may be carry-over from other donors' samples. The DNA of the CDR3 is TGTGCCAGCAGCTCGACTAGCGGGACCTACAATGAGCAGTTCTTC. It is translated as CASSSTSGTYNEQFF.